In this sample, the clone carrying this T cell receptor (beta chain) turned up a few times. This sample was included in a study of blood T cell repertoires in COVID-19. Turning to the study itself: Collection of acute and convalescent COVID-19 samples took place in the United States, Italy and Spain. Nucleic acid was either cDNA or gDNA, and it came from T cells, B-cell-depleted T cells, or PBMCs.

The CDR3 covers 14 residues. Germline-derived CDR1 and CDR2 are MDHEN and SYDVKM. Trimming removed 5 bases from V and 8 bases from J, with 15 bases in between. Original processing notes: Using reference gene primer amplification, nucleated cell counts were estimated. The table came from immunoSEQ multiplex PCR; TCRdb's copy has only in-frame clones and leaves some out. V and J calls and clone size are given by that table; D and trimming were obtained from the DNA. The sample lists about 80,000 clones, approximately 79% occurring once. The sample comprised peripheral blood. The TCR sequence derives from a man between 65 and 79 years old with active or convalescent COVID-19. The chain combines TRBV28 with TRBJ1-4; D may be TRBD1 (5 bases). CDR3 sequence: CASSQGGRREKLFF. In DNA form, the CDR3 reads TGTGCCAGCAGTCAGGGTGGGCGTCGGGAAAAACTGTTTTTT.